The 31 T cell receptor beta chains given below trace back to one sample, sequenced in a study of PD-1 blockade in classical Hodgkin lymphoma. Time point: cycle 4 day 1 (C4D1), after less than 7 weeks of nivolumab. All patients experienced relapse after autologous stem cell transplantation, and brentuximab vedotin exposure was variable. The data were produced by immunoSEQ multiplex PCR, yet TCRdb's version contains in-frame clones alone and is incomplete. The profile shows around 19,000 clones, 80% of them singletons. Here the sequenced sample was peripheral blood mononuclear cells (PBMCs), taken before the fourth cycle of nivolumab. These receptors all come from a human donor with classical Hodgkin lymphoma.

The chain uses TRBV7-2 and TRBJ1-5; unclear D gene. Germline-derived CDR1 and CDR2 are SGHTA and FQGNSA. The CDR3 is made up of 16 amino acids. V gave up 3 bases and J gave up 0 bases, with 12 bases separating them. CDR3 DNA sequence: TGTGCCAGCAGCTTTACTGTCAGCCATAGCAATCAGCCCCAGCATTTT. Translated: CASSFTVSHSNQPQHF.

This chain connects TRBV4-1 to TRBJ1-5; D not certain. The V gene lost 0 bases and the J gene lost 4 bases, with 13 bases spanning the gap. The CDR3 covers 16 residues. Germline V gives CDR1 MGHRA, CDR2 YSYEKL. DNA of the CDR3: TGCGCCAGCAGCCAAGATCCGGGCCAGAGGAATCAGCCCCAGCATTTT. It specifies CASSQDPGQRNQPQHF.

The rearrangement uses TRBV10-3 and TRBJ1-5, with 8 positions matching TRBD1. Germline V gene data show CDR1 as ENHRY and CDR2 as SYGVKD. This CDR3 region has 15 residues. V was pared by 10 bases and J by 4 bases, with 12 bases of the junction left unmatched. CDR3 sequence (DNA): TGTGCCACCGGACAGGGAATGGTATGGAATCAGCCCCAGCATTTT. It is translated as CATGQGMVWNQPQHF.

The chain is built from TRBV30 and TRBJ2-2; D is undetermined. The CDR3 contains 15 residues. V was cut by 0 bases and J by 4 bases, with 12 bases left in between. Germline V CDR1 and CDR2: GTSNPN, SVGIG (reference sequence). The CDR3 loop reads CAWSVVAVFTGELFF. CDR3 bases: TGTGCCTGGAGTGTAGTGGCAGTCTTCACCGGGGAGCTGTTTTTT.

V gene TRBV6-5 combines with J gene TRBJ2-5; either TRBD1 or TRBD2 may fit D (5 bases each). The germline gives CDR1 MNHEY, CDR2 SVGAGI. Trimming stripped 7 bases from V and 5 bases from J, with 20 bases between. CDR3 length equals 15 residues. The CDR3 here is CASKATGTRQETQYF. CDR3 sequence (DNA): TGTGCCAGCAAGGCTACCGGGACCCGCCAGGAGACCCAGTACTTC.

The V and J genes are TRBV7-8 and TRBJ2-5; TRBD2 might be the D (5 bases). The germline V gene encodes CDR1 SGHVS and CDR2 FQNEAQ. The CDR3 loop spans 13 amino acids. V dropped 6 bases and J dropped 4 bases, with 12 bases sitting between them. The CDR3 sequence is CASRGGRLETQYF. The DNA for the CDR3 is TGTGCCAGCAGGGGCGGGCGGCTAGAGACCCAGTACTTC. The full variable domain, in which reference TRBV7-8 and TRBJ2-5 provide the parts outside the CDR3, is GAGVSQSPRYKVAKRGQDVALRCDPISGHVSLFWYQQALGQGPEFLTYFQNEAQLDKSGLPSDRFFAERPEGSVSTLKIQRTQQEDSAVYLCASRGGRLETQYFGPGTRLLVL.

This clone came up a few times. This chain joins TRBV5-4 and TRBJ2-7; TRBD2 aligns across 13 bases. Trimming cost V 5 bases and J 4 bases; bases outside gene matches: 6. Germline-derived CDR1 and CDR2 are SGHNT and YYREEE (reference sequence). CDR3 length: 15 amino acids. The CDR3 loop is CASREGLAGQYEQYF. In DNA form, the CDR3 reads TGTGCCAGCAGGGAGGGACTAGCGGGACAATACGAGCAGTACTTC. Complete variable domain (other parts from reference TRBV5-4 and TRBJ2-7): ETGVTQSPTHLIKTRGQQVTLRCSSQSGHNTVSWYQQALGQGPQFIFQYYREEENGRGNFPPRFSGLQFPNYSSELNVNALELDDSALYLCASREGLAGQYEQYFGPGTRLTVT.

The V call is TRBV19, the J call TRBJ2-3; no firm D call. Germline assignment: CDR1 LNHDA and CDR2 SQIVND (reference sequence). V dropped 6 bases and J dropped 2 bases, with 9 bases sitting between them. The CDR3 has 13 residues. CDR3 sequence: CASRPDPTDTQYF. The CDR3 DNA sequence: TGTGCCAGTAGGCCGGACCCCACAGATACGCAGTATTTT.

The DNA of the CDR3 is TGTGCCAGCAGTGACTCTCCAGGAGAGGGGCAGGGCTACACCTTC. It codes for CASSDSPGEGQGYTF. The chain couples TRBV6-4 to TRBJ1-2, with D maybe TRBD1 (5 bases). Germline V gene lookup returns CDR1 MRHNA and CDR2 SNTAGT. The CDR3 consists of 15 residues. The V and J ends lost 0 bases and 8 bases respectively, with 16 bases between them.

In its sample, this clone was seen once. The CDR3 DNA is TGTGCCAGCAGTGAAGGGTTGCGGGGGGGCACAGATACGCAGTATTTT. Translating it yields CASSEGLRGGTDTQYF. V usage is TRBV2 and J usage is TRBJ2-3; 8 bases map to TRBD2. This CDR3 spans 16 amino acids. Per the germline V gene, CDR1 is SNHLY and CDR2 is FYNNEI. Trimming removed 1 base from V and 1 base from J; junction bases left unmatched: 4. The variable domain in full, with the rest retrieved from reference TRBV2 and TRBJ2-3, is EPEVTQTPSHQVTQMGQEVILRCVPISNHLYFYWYRQILGQKVEFLVSFYNNEISEKSEIFDDQFSVERPDGSNFTLKIRSTKLEDSAMYFCASSEGLRGGTDTQYFGPGTRLTVL.

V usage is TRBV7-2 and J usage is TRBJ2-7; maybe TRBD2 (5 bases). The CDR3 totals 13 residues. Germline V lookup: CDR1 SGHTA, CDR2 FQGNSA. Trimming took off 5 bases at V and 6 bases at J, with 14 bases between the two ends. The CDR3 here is CASSEGSWSEQYF. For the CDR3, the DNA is TGTGCCAGCAGCGAGGGCTCGTGGAGCGAGCAGTACTTC.

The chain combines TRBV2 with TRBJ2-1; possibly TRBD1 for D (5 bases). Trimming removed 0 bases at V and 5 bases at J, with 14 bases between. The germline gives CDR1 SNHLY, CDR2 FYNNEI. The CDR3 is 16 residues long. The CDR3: CASSEAGRARDNEQFF. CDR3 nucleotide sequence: TGTGCCAGCAGTGAAGCGGGCAGGGCAAGGGACAATGAGCAGTTCTTC. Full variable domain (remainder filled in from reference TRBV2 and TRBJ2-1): EPEVTQTPSHQVTQMGQEVILRCVPISNHLYFYWYRQILGQKVEFLVSFYNNEISEKSEIFDDQFSVERPDGSNFTLKIRSTKLEDSAMYFCASSEAGRARDNEQFFGPGTRLTVL.

CDR3 residues: CASSSGEKLFF. In DNA, the CDR3 is TGTGCCAGCAGCTCAGGGGAAAAACTGTTTTTT. The rearrangement joins TRBV27 to TRBJ1-4, with D possibly TRBD1 on 5 matching bases. This CDR3 has 11 amino acids. V gave up 6 bases and J gave up 8 bases, with 7 bases separating them. The germline gives CDR1 MNHEY, CDR2 SMNVEV (reference sequence). Full variable domain (missing parts from reference TRBV27 and TRBJ1-4): EAQVTQNPRYLITVTGKKLTVTCSQNMNHEYMSWYRQDPGLGLRQIYYSMNVEVTDKGDVPEGYKVSRKEKRNFPLILESPSPNQTSLYFCASSSGEKLFFGSGTQLSVL.

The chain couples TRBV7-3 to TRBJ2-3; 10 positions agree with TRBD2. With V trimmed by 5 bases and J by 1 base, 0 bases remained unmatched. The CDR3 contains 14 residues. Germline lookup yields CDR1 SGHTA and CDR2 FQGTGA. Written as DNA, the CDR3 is TGTGCCAGCAGCCTAGCGGGAGGCACAGATACGCAGTATTTT. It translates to CASSLAGGTDTQYF.

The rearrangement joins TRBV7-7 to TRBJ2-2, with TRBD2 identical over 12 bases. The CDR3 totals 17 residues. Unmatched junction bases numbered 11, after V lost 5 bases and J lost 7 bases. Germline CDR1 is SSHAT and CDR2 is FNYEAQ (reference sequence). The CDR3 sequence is CASSATSSGGAFGELFF. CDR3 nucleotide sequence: TGTGCCAGCAGCGCCACATCTAGCGGGGGGGCATTCGGGGAGCTGTTTTTT.

CDR3 sequence (DNA): TGCGCCAGCAGCCAACGGGACAGGCGCTCCTATGGCTACACCTTC. This sequence encodes CASSQRDRRSYGYTF. This sequence joins TRBV4-3 and TRBJ1-2; the match to TRBD1 covers 8 bases. V trimming: 2 bases; J trimming: 4 bases; junction bases outside the gene matches: 6. The CDR3 totals 15 residues. From germline, CDR1 is LGHNA and CDR2 YSLEER.

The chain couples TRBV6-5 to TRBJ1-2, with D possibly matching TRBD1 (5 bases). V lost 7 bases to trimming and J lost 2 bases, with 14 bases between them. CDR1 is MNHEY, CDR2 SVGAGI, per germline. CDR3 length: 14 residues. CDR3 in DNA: TGTGCCAGCACCGGCCTGGGGACGAACTATGGCTACACCTTC. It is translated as CASTGLGTNYGYTF.

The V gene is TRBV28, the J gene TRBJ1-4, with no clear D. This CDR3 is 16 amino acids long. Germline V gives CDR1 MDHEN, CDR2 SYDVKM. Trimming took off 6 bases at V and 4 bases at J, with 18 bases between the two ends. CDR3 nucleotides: TGTGCCAGCAGCCCCCCCCATTCGGCCTATAATGAAAAACTGTTTTTT. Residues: CASSPPHSAYNEKLFF.

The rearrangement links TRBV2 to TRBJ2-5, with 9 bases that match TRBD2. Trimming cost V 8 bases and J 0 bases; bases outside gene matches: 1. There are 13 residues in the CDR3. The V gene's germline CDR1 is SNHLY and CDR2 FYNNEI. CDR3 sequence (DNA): TGTGCCAGCGGACTAGCGTACCAAGAGACCCAGTACTTC. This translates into CASGLAYQETQYF. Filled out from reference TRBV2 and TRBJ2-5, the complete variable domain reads EPEVTQTPSHQVTQMGQEVILRCVPISNHLYFYWYRQILGQKVEFLVSFYNNEISEKSEIFDDQFSVERPDGSNFTLKIRSTKLEDSAMYFCASGLAYQETQYFGPGTRLLVL.

This CDR3 reads CASGLLGPGRKYTGELFF. CDR3 nucleotides: TGTGCTAGTGGTTTGTTGGGACCGGGACGGAAATACACCGGGGAGCTGTTTTTT. V gene TRBV12-5 combines with J gene TRBJ2-2; D is perhaps TRBD1 or TRBD2 (5 bases each). The length of the CDR3 is 18 residues. Germline V gene sequence: CDR1 LGHNT, CDR2 FRNRAP. Trimming removed 2 bases at V and 3 bases at J, with 19 bases between.

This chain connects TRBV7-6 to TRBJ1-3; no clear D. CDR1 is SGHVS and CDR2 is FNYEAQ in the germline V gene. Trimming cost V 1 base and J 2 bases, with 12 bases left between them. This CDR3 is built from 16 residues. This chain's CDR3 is CASSLEIGKTGNTIYF. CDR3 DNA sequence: TGTGCCAGCAGCTTAGAGATAGGGAAGACTGGAAACACCATATATTTT.

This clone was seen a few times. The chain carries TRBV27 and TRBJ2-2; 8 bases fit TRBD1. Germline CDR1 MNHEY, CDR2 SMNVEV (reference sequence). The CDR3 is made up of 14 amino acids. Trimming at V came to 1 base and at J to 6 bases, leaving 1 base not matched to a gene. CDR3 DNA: TGTGCCAGCAGTTTATACAGGGGGTCCGGGGAGCTGTTTTTT. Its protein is CASSLYRGSGELFF.

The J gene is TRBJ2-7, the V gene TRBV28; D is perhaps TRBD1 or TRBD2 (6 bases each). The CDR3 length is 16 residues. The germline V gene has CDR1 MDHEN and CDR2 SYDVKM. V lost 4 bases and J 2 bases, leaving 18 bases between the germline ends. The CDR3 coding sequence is TGTGCCAGCAGTTCTGCGGGACAACCCACGGCCTACGAGCAGTACTTC. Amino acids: CASSSAGQPTAYEQYF.

CDR3 nucleotide sequence: TGCGCCAGCAGCTCAGGGAGTGCAGGGACAGATACGCAGTATTTT. Its translation is CASSSGSAGTDTQYF. The rearrangement joins TRBV5-1 to TRBJ2-3; the D gene could be TRBD1 or TRBD2 (5 bases each). V was shortened by 3 bases and J by 3 bases, with 14 bases between the two germline ends. This CDR3 contains 15 residues. The germline gives CDR1 SGHRS, CDR2 YFSETQ.

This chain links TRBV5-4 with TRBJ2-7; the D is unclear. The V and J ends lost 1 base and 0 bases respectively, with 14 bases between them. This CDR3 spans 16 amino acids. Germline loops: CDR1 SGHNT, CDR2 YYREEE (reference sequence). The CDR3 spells CASSLSLDLSSYEQYF. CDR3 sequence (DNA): TGTGCCAGCAGCTTGAGTTTGGACCTCAGCTCCTACGAGCAGTACTTC.

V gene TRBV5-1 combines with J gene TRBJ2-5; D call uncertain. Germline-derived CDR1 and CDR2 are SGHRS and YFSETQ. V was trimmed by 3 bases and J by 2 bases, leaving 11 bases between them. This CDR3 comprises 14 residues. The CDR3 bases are TGCGCCAGCAGCTCCGGGCTTGTTCAAGAGACCCAGTACTTC. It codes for CASSSGLVQETQYF.

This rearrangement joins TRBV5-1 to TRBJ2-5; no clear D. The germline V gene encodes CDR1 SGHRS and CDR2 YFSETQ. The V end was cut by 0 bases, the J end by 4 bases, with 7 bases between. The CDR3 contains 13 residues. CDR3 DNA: TGCGCCAGCAGCTTGGGAGTTGGAGAGACCCAGTACTTC. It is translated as CASSLGVGETQYF.

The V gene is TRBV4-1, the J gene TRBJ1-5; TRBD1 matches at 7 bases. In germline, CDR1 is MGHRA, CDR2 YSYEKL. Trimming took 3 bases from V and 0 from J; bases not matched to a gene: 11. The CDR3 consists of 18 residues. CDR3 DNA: TGCGCCAGCAGCCAGGACAGGACAATGGGGTATAGCAATCAGCCCCAGCATTTT. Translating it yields CASSQDRTMGYSNQPQHF.

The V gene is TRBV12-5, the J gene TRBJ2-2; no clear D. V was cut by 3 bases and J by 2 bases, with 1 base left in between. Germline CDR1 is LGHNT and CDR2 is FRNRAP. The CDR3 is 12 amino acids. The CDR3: CASGFNTGELFF. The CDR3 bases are TGTGCTAGTGGTTTTAACACCGGGGAGCTGTTTTTT. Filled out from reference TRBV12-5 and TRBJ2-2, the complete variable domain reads DARVTQTPRHKVTEMGQEVTMRCQPILGHNTVFWYRQTMMQGLELLAYFRNRAPLDDSGMPKDRFSAEMPDATLATLKIQPSEPRDSAVYFCASGFNTGELFFGEGSRLTVL.

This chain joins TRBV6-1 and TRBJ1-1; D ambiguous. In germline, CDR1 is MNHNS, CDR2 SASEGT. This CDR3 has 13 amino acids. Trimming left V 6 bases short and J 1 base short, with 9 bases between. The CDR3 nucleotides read TGTGCCAGCAGCCGCCAGGCGAACACTGAAGCTTTCTTT. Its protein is CASSRQANTEAFF.

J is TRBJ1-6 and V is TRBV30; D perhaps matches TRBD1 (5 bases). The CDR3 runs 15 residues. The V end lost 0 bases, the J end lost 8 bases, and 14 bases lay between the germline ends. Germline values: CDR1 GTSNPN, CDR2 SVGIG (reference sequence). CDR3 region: CAWSVLGVGDSPLHF. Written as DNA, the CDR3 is TGTGCCTGGAGTGTACTGGGGGTCGGAGATTCACCCCTCCACTTT.